One and the same sample provided the 2 T cell receptor beta chains below, sequenced in a study of blood T cell repertoires in COVID-19. This table comes from immunoSEQ multiplex PCR, and its TCRdb copy is limited to in-frame clones, with some not included. The repertoire holds about 87,000 clones, with around nine tenths as singletons. Input material: peripheral blood. These receptors were collected from a man in his forties or fifties with acute or convalescent COVID-19.

This chain connects TRBV6-1 to TRBJ2-2; tentative D call: TRBD2 (6 bases). The CDR3 is made up of 13 amino acids. CDR1 and CDR2 from the germline V gene are MNHNS and SASEGT. V lost 1 base and J 6 bases, leaving 6 bases between the germline ends. Written as DNA, the CDR3 is TGTGCCAGCAGTGAAGGGGGGGCCGGGGAGCTGTTTTTT. Encoded protein: CASSEGGAGELFF.

This clone has a handful of counts. V and J are TRBV6-6 and TRBJ1-5, with D possibly being TRBD1 (6 bases). The CDR3 spans 16 residues. Germline CDR1 and CDR2: MNHNY and SVGAGI (reference sequence). The ends were cut back, 4 bases at V and 3 bases at J, with 16 bases in the middle. The chain's CDR3 is CASSSRTVDYNQPQHF. The CDR3 region has the DNA TGTGCCAGCAGTTCTAGGACAGTCGATTACAATCAGCCCCAGCATTTT.